This T cell receptor beta chain was found in a study of cytomegalovirus exposure and HLA in healthy donors. Findings and caveats of the study: TCR beta sequences numbering roughly 18,000 were associated with HLA alleles at 0.05 false discovery rate in a later analysis. Serostatus for CMV was the only available immune exposure information. A later analysis showed HLA-associated TCR beta chains outstripping equally common others in clonal expansion.

The PCR employed 60 Vbeta primers together with 13 Jbeta primers. Clones were sequenced by immunoSEQ multiplex PCR, and TCRdb holds only the in-frame ones, with some missing. The table shows about 150,000 clones, with around 79% occurring only once. This clone was observed once. As yet, its antigen is unknown. V lost 0 bases and J lost 4, with 14 bases in between. Germline V gene lookup returns CDR1 SGHRS and CDR2 YFSETQ. This CDR3 is 15 amino acids long. V usage is TRBV5-1 and J usage is TRBJ2-7; D possibly corresponds to TRBD1 (6 bases). This clonotype was sampled from a man aged 35-49 years in good health and CMV-seropositive. The sample was PBMCs. The CDR3 protein is CASSLDGQTIYEQYF. For the CDR3, the DNA is TGCGCCAGCAGCTTGGATGGACAGACCATTTACGAGCAGTACTTC.